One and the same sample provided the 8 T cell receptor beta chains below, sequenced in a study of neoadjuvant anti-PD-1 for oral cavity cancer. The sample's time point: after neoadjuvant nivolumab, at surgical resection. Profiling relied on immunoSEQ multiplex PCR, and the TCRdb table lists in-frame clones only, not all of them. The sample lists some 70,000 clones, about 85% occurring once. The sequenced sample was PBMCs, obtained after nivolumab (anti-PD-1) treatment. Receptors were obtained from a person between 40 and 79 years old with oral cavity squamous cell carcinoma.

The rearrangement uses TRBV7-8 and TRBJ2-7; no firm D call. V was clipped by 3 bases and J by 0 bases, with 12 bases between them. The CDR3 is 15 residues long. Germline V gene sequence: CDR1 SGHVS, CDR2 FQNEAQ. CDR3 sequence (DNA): TGTGCCAGCAGCTTGGGATGGACGTACTCCTACGAGCAGTACTTC. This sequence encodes CASSLGWTYSYEQYF.

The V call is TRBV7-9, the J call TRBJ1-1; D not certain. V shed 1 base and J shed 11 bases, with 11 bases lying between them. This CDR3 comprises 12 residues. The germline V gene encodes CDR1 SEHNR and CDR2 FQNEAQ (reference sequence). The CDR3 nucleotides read TGTGCCAGCAGCTTAGAGGGTCCCAGGGCTTTCTTT. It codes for CASSLEGPRAFF.

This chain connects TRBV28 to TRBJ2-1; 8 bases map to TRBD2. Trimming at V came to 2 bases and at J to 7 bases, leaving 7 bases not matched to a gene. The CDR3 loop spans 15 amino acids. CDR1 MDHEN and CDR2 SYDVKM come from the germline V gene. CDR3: CASSLTGLGSNEQFF. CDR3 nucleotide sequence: TGTGCCAGCAGTTTAACGGGACTAGGATCTAATGAGCAGTTCTTC.

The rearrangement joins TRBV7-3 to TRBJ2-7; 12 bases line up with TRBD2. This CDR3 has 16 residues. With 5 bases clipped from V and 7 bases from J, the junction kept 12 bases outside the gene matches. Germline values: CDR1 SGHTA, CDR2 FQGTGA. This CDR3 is CASSPRATSGSGEQYF. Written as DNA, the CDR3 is TGTGCCAGCAGCCCCCGGGCGACTAGCGGGAGTGGGGAGCAGTACTTC.

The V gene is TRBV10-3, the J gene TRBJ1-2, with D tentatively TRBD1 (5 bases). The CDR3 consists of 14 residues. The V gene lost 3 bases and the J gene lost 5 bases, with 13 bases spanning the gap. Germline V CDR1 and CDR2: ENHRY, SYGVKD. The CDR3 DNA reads TGTGCCATCAGTGACTTGGGGGAAAAGTATGGCTACACCTTC. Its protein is CAISDLGEKYGYTF.

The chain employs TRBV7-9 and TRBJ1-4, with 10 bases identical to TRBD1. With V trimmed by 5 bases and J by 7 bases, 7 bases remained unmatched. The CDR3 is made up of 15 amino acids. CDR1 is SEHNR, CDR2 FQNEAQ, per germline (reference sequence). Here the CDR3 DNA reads TGTGCCAGCAGCGTCCCGGGACAGGGGAGTGAAAAACTGTTTTTT. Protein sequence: CASSVPGQGSEKLFF. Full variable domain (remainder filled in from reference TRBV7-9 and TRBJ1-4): DTGVSQNPRHKITKRGQNVTFRCDPISEHNRLYWYRQTLGQGPEFLTYFQNEAQLEKSRLLSDRFSAERPKGSFSTLEIQRTEQGDSAMYLCASSVPGQGSEKLFFGSGTQLSVL.

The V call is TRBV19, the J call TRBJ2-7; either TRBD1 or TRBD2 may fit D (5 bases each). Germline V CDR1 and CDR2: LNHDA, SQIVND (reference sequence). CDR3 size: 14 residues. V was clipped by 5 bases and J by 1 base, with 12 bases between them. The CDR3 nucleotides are TGTGCCAGTAGTGTCCGGGACGGATCCTACGAGCAGTACTTC. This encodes CASSVRDGSYEQYF.

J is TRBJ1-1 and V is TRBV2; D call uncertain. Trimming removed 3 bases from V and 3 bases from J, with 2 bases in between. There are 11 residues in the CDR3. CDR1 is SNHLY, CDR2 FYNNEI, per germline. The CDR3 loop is CASSDDTEAFF. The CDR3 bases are TGTGCCAGCAGTGATGACACTGAAGCTTTCTTT.